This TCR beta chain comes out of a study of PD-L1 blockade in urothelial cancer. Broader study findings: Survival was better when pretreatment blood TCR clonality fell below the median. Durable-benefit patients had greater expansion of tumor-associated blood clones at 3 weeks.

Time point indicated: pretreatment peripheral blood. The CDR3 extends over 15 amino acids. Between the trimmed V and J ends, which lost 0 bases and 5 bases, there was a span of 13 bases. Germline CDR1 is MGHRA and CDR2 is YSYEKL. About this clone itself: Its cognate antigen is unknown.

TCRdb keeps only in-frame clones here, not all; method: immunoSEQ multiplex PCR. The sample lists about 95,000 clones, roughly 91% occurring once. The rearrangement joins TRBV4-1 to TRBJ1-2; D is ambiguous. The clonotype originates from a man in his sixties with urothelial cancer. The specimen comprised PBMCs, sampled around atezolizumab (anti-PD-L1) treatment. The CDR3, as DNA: TGCGCCAGCAGCCAAGATAACCAGGCCAGTTATGGCTACACCTTC. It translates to CASSQDNQASYGYTF.